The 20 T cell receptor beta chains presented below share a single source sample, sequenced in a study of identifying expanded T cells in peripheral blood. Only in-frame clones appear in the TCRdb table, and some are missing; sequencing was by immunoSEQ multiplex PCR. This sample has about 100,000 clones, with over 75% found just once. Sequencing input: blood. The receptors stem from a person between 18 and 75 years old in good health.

Here the CDR3 DNA reads TGTGCCAGCAGCTGGGACCACAGCTCTGGAAACACCATATATTTT. It translates to CASSWDHSSGNTIYF. The gene calls are TRBV11-1 and TRBJ1-3, with D tentatively TRBD1 (5 bases). The CDR3 consists of 15 residues. CDR1 and CDR2 (germline): SGHAT, FQDESV (reference sequence). The V and J ends lost 4 bases and 0 bases respectively, with 10 bases between them.

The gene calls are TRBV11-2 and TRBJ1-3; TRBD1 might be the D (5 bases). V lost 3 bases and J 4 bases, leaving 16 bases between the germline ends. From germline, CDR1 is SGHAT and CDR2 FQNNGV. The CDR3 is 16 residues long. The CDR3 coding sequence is TGTGCCAGCAGCTTCTACGGGGGAACCAGCGGAAACACCATATATTTT. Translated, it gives CASSFYGGTSGNTIYF. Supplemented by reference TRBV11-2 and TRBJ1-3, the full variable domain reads EAGVAQSPRYKIIEKRQSVAFWCNPISGHATLYWYQQILGQGPKLLIQFQNNGVVDDSQLPKDRFSAERLKGVDSTLKIQPAKLEDSAVYLCASSFYGGTSGNTIYFGEGSWLTVV.

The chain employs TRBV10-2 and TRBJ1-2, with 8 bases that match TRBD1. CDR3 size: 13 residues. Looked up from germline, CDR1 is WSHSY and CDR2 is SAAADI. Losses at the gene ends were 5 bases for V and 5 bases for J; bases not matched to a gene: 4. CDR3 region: CASSQGARYGYTF. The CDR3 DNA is TGCGCCAGCAGTCAGGGGGCGAGATATGGCTACACCTTC.

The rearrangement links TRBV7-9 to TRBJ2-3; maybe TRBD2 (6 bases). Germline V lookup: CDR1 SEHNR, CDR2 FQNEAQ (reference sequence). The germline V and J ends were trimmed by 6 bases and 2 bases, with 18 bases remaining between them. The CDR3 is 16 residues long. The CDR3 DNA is TGTGCCAGCAGAGCGGATAGAGGCGGGACCACAGATACGCAGTATTTT. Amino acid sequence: CASRADRGGTTDTQYF.

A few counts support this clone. CDR3 coding DNA: TGTGCCAGCAGTGAACGGGGCAGGGTGGTTGGCTACACCTTC. Translated, it gives CASSERGRVVGYTF. This chain connects TRBV25-1 to TRBJ1-2; TRBD1 might be the D (5 bases). The CDR3 consists of 14 residues. V lost 2 bases, J lost 7 bases, and 14 bases lay in between. Germline V gives CDR1 MGHDK, CDR2 SYGVNS.

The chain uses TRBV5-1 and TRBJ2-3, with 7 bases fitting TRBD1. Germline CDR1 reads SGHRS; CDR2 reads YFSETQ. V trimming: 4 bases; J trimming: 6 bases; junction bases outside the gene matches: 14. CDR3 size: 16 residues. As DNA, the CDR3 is TGCGCCAGCAGCCGGGGACAGACCTACACCTTGGATACGCAGTATTTT. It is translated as CASSRGQTYTLDTQYF.

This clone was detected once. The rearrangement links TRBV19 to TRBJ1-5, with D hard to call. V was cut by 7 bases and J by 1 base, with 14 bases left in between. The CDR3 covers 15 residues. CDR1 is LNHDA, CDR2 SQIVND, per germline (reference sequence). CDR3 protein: CASTLRVRSNQPQHF. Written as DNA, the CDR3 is TGTGCCAGTACCCTCCGGGTGCGAAGCAATCAGCCCCAGCATTTT.

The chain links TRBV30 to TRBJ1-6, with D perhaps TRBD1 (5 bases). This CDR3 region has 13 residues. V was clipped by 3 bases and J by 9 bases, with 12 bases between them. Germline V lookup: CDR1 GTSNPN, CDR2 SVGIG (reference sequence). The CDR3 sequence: CAWRGRDGSPLHF. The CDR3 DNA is TGTGCCTGGAGAGGCAGGGACGGTTCACCCCTCCACTTT.

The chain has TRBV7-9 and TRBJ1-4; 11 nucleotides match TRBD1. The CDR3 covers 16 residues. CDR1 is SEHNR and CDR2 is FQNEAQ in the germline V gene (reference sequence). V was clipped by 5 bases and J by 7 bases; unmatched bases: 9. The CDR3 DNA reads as TGTGCCAGCAGCACGAGGACAGGGGGCGATAGTGAAAAACTGTTTTTT. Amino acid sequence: CASSTRTGGDSEKLFF.

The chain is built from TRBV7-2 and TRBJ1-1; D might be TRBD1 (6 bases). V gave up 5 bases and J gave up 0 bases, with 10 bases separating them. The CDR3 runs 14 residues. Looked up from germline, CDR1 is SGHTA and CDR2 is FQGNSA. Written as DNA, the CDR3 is TGTGCCAGCAGCCTAGGACAGTTGAACACTGAAGCTTTCTTT. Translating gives CASSLGQLNTEAFF.

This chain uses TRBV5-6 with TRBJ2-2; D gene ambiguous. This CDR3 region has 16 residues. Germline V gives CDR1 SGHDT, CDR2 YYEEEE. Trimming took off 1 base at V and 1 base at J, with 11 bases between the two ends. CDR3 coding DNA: TGTGCCAGCAGCTTGTCCACAGTCCGGAACACCGGGGAGCTGTTTTTT. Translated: CASSLSTVRNTGELFF.

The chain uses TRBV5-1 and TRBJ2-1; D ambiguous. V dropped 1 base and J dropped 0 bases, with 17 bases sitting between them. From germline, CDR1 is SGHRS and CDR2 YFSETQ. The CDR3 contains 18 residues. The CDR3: CASSLLYATTVSYNEQFF. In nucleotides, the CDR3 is TGCGCCAGCAGCTTGCTGTATGCGACCACCGTCTCCTACAATGAGCAGTTCTTC.

CDR3 sequence reads: CASSLGQGVGTEAFF. CDR3 DNA sequence: TGTGCCAGCAGTTTAGGACAGGGGGTCGGAACTGAAGCTTTCTTT. The rearrangement uses TRBV28 and TRBJ1-1; the match to TRBD1 covers 10 bases. CDR3 size: 15 residues. Germline CDR1 and CDR2: MDHEN and SYDVKM. Trimming at V came to 2 bases and at J to 5 bases, leaving 5 bases not matched to a gene. The complete variable domain, with remaining parts taken from reference TRBV28 and TRBJ1-1, reads DVKVTQSSRYLVKRTGEKVFLECVQDMDHENMFWYRQDPGLGLRLIYFSYDVKMKEKGDIPEGYSVSREKKERFSLILESASTNQTSMYLCASSLGQGVGTEAFFGQGTRLTVV.

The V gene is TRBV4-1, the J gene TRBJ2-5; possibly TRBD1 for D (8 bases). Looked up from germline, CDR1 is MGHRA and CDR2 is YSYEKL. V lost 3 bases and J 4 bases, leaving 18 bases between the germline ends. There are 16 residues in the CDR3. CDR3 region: CASSHVSGGGGETQYF. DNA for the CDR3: TGCGCCAGCAGCCACGTATCAGGGGGCGGGGGAGAGACCCAGTACTTC.

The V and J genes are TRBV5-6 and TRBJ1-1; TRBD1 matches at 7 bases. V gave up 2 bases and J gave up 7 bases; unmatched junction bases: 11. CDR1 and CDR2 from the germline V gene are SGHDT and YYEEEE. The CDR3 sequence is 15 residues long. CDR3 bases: TGTGCCAGCAGCTTACTGACAGGGAAGGTTGGTGAAGCTTTCTTT. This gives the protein CASSLLTGKVGEAFF.

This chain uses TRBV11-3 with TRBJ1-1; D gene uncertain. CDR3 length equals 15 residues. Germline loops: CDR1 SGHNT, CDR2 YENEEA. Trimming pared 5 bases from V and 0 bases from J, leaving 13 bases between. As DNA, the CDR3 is TGTGCCAGCAGCGCCCTGGACGGGATGAACACTGAAGCTTTCTTT. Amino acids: CASSALDGMNTEAFF.

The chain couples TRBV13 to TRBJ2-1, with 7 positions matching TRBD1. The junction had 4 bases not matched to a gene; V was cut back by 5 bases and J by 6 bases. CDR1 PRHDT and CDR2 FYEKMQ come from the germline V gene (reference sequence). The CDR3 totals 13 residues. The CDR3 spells CASSQAGGNEQFF. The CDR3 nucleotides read TGTGCCAGCAGCCAGGCAGGGGGCAATGAGCAGTTCTTC.

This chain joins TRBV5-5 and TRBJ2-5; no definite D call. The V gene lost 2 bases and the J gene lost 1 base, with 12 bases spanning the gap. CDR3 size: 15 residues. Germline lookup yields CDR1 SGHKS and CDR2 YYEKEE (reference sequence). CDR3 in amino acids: CASSFGRFPQETQYF. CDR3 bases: TGTGCCAGCAGCTTTGGTCGGTTTCCCCAAGAGACCCAGTACTTC.

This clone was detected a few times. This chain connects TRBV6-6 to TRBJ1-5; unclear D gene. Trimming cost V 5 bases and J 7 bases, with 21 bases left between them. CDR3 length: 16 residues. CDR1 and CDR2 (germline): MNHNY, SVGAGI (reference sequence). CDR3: CASSPSRRAREQPQHF. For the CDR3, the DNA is TGTGCCAGCAGTCCCTCTAGACGGGCTCGGGAACAGCCCCAGCATTTT.

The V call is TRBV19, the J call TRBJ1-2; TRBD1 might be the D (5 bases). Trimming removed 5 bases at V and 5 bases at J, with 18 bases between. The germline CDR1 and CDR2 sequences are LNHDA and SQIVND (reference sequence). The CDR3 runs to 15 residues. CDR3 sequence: CASSRGTGRGYGYTF. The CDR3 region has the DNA TGTGCCAGTAGTCGGGGGACGGGGAGAGGTTATGGCTACACCTTC.